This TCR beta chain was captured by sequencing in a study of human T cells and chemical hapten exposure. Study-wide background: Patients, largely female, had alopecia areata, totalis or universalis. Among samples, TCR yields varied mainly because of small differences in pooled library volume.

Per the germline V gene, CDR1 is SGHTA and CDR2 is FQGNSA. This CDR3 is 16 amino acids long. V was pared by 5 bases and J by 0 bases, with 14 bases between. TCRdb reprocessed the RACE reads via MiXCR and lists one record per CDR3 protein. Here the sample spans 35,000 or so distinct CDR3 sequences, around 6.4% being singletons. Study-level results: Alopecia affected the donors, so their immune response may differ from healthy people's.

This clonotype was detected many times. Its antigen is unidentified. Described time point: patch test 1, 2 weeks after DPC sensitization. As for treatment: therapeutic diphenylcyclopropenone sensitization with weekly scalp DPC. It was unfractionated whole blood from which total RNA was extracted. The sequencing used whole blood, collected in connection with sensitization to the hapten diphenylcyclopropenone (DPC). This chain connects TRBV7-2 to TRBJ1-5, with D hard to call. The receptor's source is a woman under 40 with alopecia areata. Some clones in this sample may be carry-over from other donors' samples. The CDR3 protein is CASSALARTSNQPQHF. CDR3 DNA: TGTGCCAGCAGCGCCCTGGCACGGACTAGCAATCAGCCCCAGCATTTT.